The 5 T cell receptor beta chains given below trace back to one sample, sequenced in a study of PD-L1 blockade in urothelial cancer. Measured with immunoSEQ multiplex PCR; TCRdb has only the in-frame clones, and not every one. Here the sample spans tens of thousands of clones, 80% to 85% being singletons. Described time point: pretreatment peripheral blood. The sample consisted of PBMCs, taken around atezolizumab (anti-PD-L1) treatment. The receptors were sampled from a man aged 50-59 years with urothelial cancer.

This CDR3 reads CASSEFQYNYGYTF. For the CDR3, the DNA is TGTGCCAGCAGTGAATTCCAGTATAACTATGGCTACACCTTC. J is TRBJ1-2 and V is TRBV25-1; D not certain. This CDR3 is 14 amino acids long. Trimming removed 1 base from V and 1 base from J, with 7 bases in between. The germline CDR1 and CDR2 sequences are MGHDK and SYGVNS.

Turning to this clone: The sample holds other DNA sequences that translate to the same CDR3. In nucleotides, the CDR3 is TGTGCCAGCAGTTATGCAGGATCTTACGAGCAGTACTTC. Translating it yields CASSYAGSYEQYF. This rearrangement joins TRBV6-5 to TRBJ2-7; D unclear. The CDR3 covers 13 residues. Between the trimmed V and J ends, which lost 3 bases and 4 bases, there was a span of 10 bases. Germline loops: CDR1 MNHEY, CDR2 SVGAGI.

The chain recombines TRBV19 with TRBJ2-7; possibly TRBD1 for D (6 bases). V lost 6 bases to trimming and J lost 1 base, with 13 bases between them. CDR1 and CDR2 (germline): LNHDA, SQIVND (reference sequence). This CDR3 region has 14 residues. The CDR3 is CASSPTGTSYEQYV. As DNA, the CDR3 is TGTGCCAGTAGCCCGACAGGAACATCCTACGAGCAGTACGTC.

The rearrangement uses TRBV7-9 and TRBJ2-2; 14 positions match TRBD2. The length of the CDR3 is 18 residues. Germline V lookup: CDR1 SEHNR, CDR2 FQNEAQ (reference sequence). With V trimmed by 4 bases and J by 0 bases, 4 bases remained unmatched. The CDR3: CASSYGLAGGPNTGELFF. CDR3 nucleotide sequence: TGTGCCAGCAGCTACGGACTAGCGGGGGGCCCGAACACCGGGGAGCTGTTTTTT. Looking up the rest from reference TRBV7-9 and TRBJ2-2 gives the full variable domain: DTGVSQNPRHKITKRGQNVTFRCDPISEHNRLYWYRQTLGQGPEFLTYFQNEAQLEKSRLLSDRFSAERPKGSFSTLEIQRTEQGDSAMYLCASSYGLAGGPNTGELFFGEGSRLTVL.

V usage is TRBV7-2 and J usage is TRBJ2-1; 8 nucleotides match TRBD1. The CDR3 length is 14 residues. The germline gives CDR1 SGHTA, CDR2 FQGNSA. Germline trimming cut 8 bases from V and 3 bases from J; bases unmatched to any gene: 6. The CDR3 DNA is TGTGCCAGCCGGCCAGGGGGCGTCTACAATGAGCAGTTCTTC. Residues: CASRPGGVYNEQFF.